Presented here are 15 T cell receptor beta chains from one specimen sequenced in a study of blood T cells in healthy people across ages. Next came a second PCR, run for about 7 to 12 cycles, which used a sample-barcoded 5' primer along with a J-beta primer mix. TCRdb redid the calling of the 5' RACE reads with MiXCR, one entry per CDR3 protein. The sample carries approximately 810,000 distinct CDR3 sequences, under 30% recorded once. The sample comprised blood. The receptors stem from a woman of 80 years or more in good health.

In this sample, this clonotype turned up many times. This chain joins TRBV4-3 and TRBJ2-7, with TRBD1 as a possible D gene (6 bases). Trimming stripped 0 bases from V and 4 bases from J, with 13 bases between. The CDR3 runs 15 residues. The germline V gene has CDR1 LGHNA and CDR2 YSLEER. The CDR3 nucleotides read TGCGCCAGCAGCCAAGATATCCAGGGGACGTACGAGCAGTACTTC. Translated, it gives CASSQDIQGTYEQYF.

The chain is built from TRBV29-1 and TRBJ1-3; D call uncertain. The germline gives CDR1 SQVTM, CDR2 ANQGSEA. The CDR3 sequence is 15 residues long. V was clipped by 2 bases and J by 0 bases, with 11 bases between them. CDR3 protein: CSVETGRSSGNTIYF. CDR3 DNA: TGCAGCGTTGAAACGGGGAGGTCCTCTGGAAACACCATATATTTT. The whole variable domain, remainder taken from reference TRBV29-1 and TRBJ1-3, is SAVISQKPSRDICQRGTSLTIQCQVDSQVTMMFWYRQQPGQSLTLIATANQGSEATYESGFVIDKFPISRPNLTFSTLTVSNMSPEDSSIYLCSVETGRSSGNTIYFGEGSWLTVV.

There are many counts of this clonotype. The V call is TRBV11-2, the J call TRBJ1-6, with 8 bases that match TRBD1. This CDR3 contains 14 residues. The junction had 3 bases not matched to a gene; V was cut back by 2 bases and J by 9 bases. The germline CDR1 and CDR2 sequences are SGHAT and FQNNGV. This chain's CDR3 is CASSLRTGSSPLHF. The CDR3 DNA follows: TGTGCCAGCAGCTTAAGGACAGGGTCTTCACCCCTCCACTTT.

V is TRBV15 and J is TRBJ2-2; 10 bases align to TRBD1. V lost 8 bases to trimming and J lost 0 bases; unmatched junction nucleotides: 0. There are 14 residues in the CDR3. CDR1 and CDR2 from the germline V gene are LNHNV and YYDKDF (reference sequence). In nucleotides, the CDR3 is TGTGCCACCGGACAGGGGGCGAACACCGGGGAGCTGTTTTTT. Its protein product is CATGQGANTGELFF. Supplemented by reference TRBV15 and TRBJ2-2, the full variable domain reads DAMVIQNPRYQVTQFGKPVTLSCSQTLNHNVMYWYQQKSSQAPKLLFHYYDKDFNNEADTPDNFQSRRPNTSFCFLDIRSPGLGDTAMYLCATGQGANTGELFFGEGSRLTVL.

The sample holds one count of this clonotype. The chain employs TRBV7-2 and TRBJ2-7; D not certain. The CDR3 has 15 residues. The ends were cut back, 6 bases at V and 2 bases at J, with 17 bases in the middle. Germline V gives CDR1 SGHTA, CDR2 FQGNSA. CDR3 DNA sequence: TGTGCCAGCAGTCCCTCGGAGCTAGGTACCTACGAGCAGTACTTC. Its translation: CASSPSELGTYEQYF. Full variable domain (rest looked up from reference TRBV7-2 and TRBJ2-7): GAGVSQSPSNKVTEKGKDVELRCDPISGHTALYWYRQSLGQGLEFLIYFQGNSAPDKSGLPSDRFSAERTGGSVSTLTIQRTQQEDSAVYLCASSPSELGTYEQYFGPGTRLTVT.

This clonotype was recorded a few times. With a much larger clone just one base away, this may be a read error. The chain is built from TRBV28 and TRBJ2-7; 12 nucleotides align to TRBD2. V lost 7 bases, J lost 7 bases, and 8 bases stayed unmatched. CDR1 is MDHEN and CDR2 is SYDVKM in the germline V gene. CDR3 length equals 14 residues. This CDR3 is CASKLAGGYNEQYF. In nucleotides, the CDR3 is TGTGCCAGCAAACTAGCGGGGGGCTACAATGAGCAGTACTTC.

In its sample, this clonotype was seen many times. The rearrangement uses TRBV4-3 and TRBJ1-2; tentatively, D is TRBD1 (6 bases). The V end was cut by 1 base, the J end by 4 bases, with 13 bases between. The CDR3 loop spans 15 amino acids. Germline loops: CDR1 LGHNA, CDR2 YSLEER. Here the CDR3 reads CASSQGGGAFYGYTF. The DNA of the CDR3 is TGCGCCAGCAGCCAAGGGGGGGGCGCGTTCTATGGCTACACCTTC.

This clonotype was counted a few times. The chain couples TRBV5-1 to TRBJ1-1; TRBD1 matches 8 bases. CDR3 length: 14 residues. With 4 bases clipped from V and 3 bases from J, the junction kept 5 bases outside the gene matches. Germline V gives CDR1 SGHRS, CDR2 YFSETQ. This chain's CDR3 is CASSIGTGYTEAFF. CDR3 DNA sequence: TGCGCCAGCAGCATAGGGACAGGCTACACTGAAGCTTTCTTT.

This clonotype was counted a few times. The germline gene is not matched at one end of the junction; a read error may be the cause. V is TRBV18 and J is TRBJ1-5; a weak D match, TRBD1 (6 bases). CDR1 KGHSH and CDR2 LQKENI come from the germline V gene. The CDR3 consists of 14 residues. CDR3 protein: CVSSPITGNQPQHF. CDR3 in DNA: TGTGTCAGCTCACCTATTACAGGGAATCAGCCCCAGCATTTT.

The chain joins TRBV13 to TRBJ1-1; 7 bases map to TRBD1. CDR1 and CDR2 (germline): PRHDT, FYEKMQ (reference sequence). V dropped 2 bases and J dropped 3; count of bases not matched to a gene: 6. The CDR3 has 15 residues. The CDR3 protein is CASSLLTRGDTEAFF. CDR3 nucleotides: TGTGCCAGCAGCTTATTAACCAGGGGGGACACTGAAGCTTTCTTT.

This clonotype has a count of ten or more. The chain couples TRBV28 to TRBJ2-4, with 9 bases aligning to TRBD1. With 3 bases clipped from V and 9 bases from J, the junction kept 9 bases outside the gene matches. Germline V gene data show CDR1 as MDHEN and CDR2 as SYDVKM. The CDR3 runs to 15 residues. The chain's CDR3 is CASSLSSTGGGIQYF. DNA of the CDR3: TGTGCCAGCAGTTTGTCTTCGACAGGGGGAGGCATTCAGTACTTC. The variable domain in full, completed from reference TRBV28 and TRBJ2-4, reads DVKVTQSSRYLVKRTGEKVFLECVQDMDHENMFWYRQDPGLGLRLIYFSYDVKMKEKGDIPEGYSVSREKKERFSLILESASTNQTSMYLCASSLSSTGGGIQYFGAGTRLSVL.

As for this clonotype: A much bigger clone sits one base away, suggesting this may be a read error. The chain uses TRBV7-8 and TRBJ2-1, with D perhaps being TRBD1 or TRBD2 (5 bases each). Germline CDR1 is SGHVS and CDR2 is FQNEAQ. CDR3 length: 16 residues. CDR3 loop: CAGSLSGGARGDEQFF. In DNA form, the CDR3 reads TGTGCCGGCAGCCTCTCCGGTGGGGCGAGGGGTGATGAGCAGTTCTTC.

This clonotype was observed at least ten times. The CDR3 spells CASSYSDRLAREQYF. The CDR3 DNA sequence: TGTGCCAGCAGTTACTCGGACAGGCTAGCGCGCGAGCAGTACTTC. The genes are TRBV6-2 or TRBV6-3 and TRBJ2-7, with D possibly matching TRBD1 (7 bases). The CDR3 is made up of 15 amino acids. The ends were cut back, 0 bases at V and 6 bases at J, with 15 bases in the middle. Germline CDR1 is MNHEY and CDR2 is SVGEGT.

This chain joins TRBV29-1 and TRBJ2-6; D possibly corresponds to TRBD2 (5 bases). Germline CDR1 reads SQVTM; CDR2 reads ANQGSEA. The CDR3 covers 14 residues. V was cut by 1 base and J by 4 bases, with 8 bases left in between. The CDR3 DNA reads as TGCAGCGTTGAAGGAGGGCGCGGGGCCAACGTCCTGACTTTC. It specifies CSVEGGRGANVLTF.

This clonotype has at least ten counts. This chain uses TRBV15 with TRBJ2-3; TRBD1 agrees at 10 bases. J lost 1 base, V lost 0 bases, and 1 base had no gene match. The CDR3 is 16 amino acids. The germline V gene encodes CDR1 LNHNV and CDR2 YYDKDF (reference sequence). The CDR3 loop reads CATSREGTGGTDTQYF. For the CDR3, the DNA is TGTGCCACCAGCAGAGAAGGGACAGGGGGCACAGATACGCAGTATTTT.